This entry is about one T cell receptor beta chain. Assay used: immunoSEQ multiplex PCR; TCRdb lists only in-frame clones, some missing. The sample records tens of thousands of clones, 83% being singletons. This sample is drawn from a study of T cell responses to AZD1222 COVID-19 vaccine. The ends were cut back, 6 bases at V and 1 base at J, with 9 bases in the middle. The CDR3 sequence is 13 residues long. The germline V gene has CDR1 LNHNV and CDR2 YYDKDF (reference sequence). This material consisted of peripheral blood, taken 28 days after the second AZD1222 dose. The chain joins TRBV15 to TRBJ1-1, with D possibly TRBD1 on 5 matching bases. This clonotype was sampled from an adult who received the AZD1222 COVID-19 vaccine. The CDR3 here is CATRWGRNTEAFF. CDR3 in DNA: TGTGCCACCAGGTGGGGACGGAACACTGAAGCTTTCTTT.